Listed below are T cell receptor beta chains from one sample, sequenced in a study of beta chain features in type 1 diabetes. The data were produced by immunoSEQ multiplex PCR, yet TCRdb's version contains in-frame clones alone and is incomplete. The repertoire has some 500,000 clones, over 10% of them found once; the top ten carry approximately 0.05%. The sequenced sample consisted of naive CD4+ T cells from blood. These receptor sequences come from a young woman in good health. CDR3s include the opening cysteine and the closing phenylalanine or tryptophan. D genes are given only for firm matches. Size values are once, few and many counts, or a class for expanded clones, and some rows have none.

clone size: few
D gene: .
V gene: TRBV29-1
CDR3 length: 15
J gene: TRBJ2-6
CDR3 protein: CSVGSWEAGANVLTF
CDR3 DNA: TGCAGCGTTGGCAGTTGGGAAGCTGGGGCCAACGTCCTGACTTTC

clone size: .
D gene: .
V gene: TRBV5-6
CDR3 length: 16
J gene: TRBJ1-6
CDR3 protein: CASSRRHSSYNSPLHF
CDR3 DNA: TGTGCCAGCAGCCGGAGGCACAGCTCCTATAATTCACCCCTCCACTTT

clone size: .
D gene: .
V gene: TRBV7-2
CDR3 length: 16
J gene: TRBJ1-1
CDR3 protein: CASSLGGYGGNTEAFF
CDR3 DNA: TGTGCCAGCAGCTTAGGAGGCTACGGCGGGAACACTGAAGCTTTCTTT

clone size: few
D gene: TRBD1
V gene: TRBV29-1
CDR3 length: 14
J gene: TRBJ2-1
CDR3 protein: CSGSGQVLYNEQFF
CDR3 DNA: TGCAGCGGGAGCGGACAGGTCCTCTACAATGAGCAGTTCTTC

clone size: .
D gene: .
V gene: TRBV20-1
CDR3 length: 11
J gene: TRBJ2-1
CDR3 protein: CSASSNPFLFF
CDR3 DNA: TGCAGTGCTAGTTCTAACCCCTTTCTGTTCTTC

clone size: few
D gene: .
V gene: TRBV29-1
CDR3 length: 12
J gene: TRBJ2-3
CDR3 protein: CSVDKAELSQYF
CDR3 DNA: TGCAGCGTTGATAAGGCAGAATTATCGCAGTATTTT

clone size: few
D gene: TRBD1
V gene: TRBV19
CDR3 length: 14
J gene: TRBJ2-1
CDR3 protein: CASSLGQVYNEQFF
CDR3 DNA: TGTGCCAGTAGTCTTGGACAGGTATACAATGAGCAGTTCTTC

clone size: few
D gene: TRBD1
V gene: TRBV4-2
CDR3 length: 17
J gene: TRBJ1-5
CDR3 protein: CASSQEIHRGRNQPQHF
CDR3 DNA: TGTGCCAGCAGCCAAGAAATACACAGGGGTCGCAATCAGCCCCAGCATTTT

clone size: few
D gene: TRBD1
V gene: TRBV4-2
CDR3 length: 14
J gene: TRBJ2-7
CDR3 protein: CASSQDPGGSEQYF
CDR3 DNA: TGTGCCAGCAGCCAAGACCCAGGGGGCAGCGAGCAGTACTTC

clone size: few
D gene: .
V gene: TRBV30
CDR3 length: 19
J gene: TRBJ2-1
CDR3 protein: CAWSVLLASVKRSNNEQFF
CDR3 DNA: TGTGCCTGGAGTGTACTTTTGGCTAGCGTCAAGCGGAGCAACAATGAGCAGTTCTTC

clone size: few
D gene: .
V gene: TRBV21-1
CDR3 length: 16
J gene: TRBJ2-1
CDR3 protein: CASSITSRPQGNEQFF
CDR3 DNA: TGTGCCAGCAGCATAACGTCTAGACCTCAGGGCAATGAGCAGTTCTTC

clone size: .
D gene: TRBD2
V gene: TRBV7-2
CDR3 length: 15
J gene: TRBJ2-1
CDR3 protein: CASSPSGGGYNEQFF
CDR3 DNA: TGTGCCAGCAGCCCGAGCGGGGGGGGCTACAATGAGCAGTTCTTC

clone size: few
D gene: TRBD1
V gene: TRBV5-1
CDR3 length: 13
J gene: TRBJ2-3
CDR3 protein: CASSWTGSDTQYF
CDR3 DNA: TGCGCCAGCAGCTGGACAGGGTCAGATACGCAGTATTTT

clone size: .
D gene: .
V gene: TRBV10-3
CDR3 length: 13
J gene: TRBJ1-5
CDR3 protein: CAIRSRGDQPQHF
CDR3 DNA: TGTGCCATCAGGTCTAGGGGGGATCAGCCCCAGCATTTT

clone size: few
D gene: .
V gene: TRBV29-1
CDR3 length: 14
J gene: TRBJ1-3
CDR3 protein: CSVVLRAGGNTIYF
CDR3 DNA: TGCAGCGTTGTGTTACGGGCCGGGGGAAACACCATATATTTT

clone size: .
D gene: .
V gene: TRBV7-9
CDR3 length: 15
J gene: TRBJ1-1
CDR3 protein: CASSYAGGRGTEAFF
CDR3 DNA: TGTGCCAGCAGCTACGCCGGGGGGCGCGGCACTGAAGCTTTCTTT

clone size: .
D gene: .
V gene: TRBV5-1
CDR3 length: 13
J gene: TRBJ1-5
CDR3 protein: CASSPNVNQPQHF
CDR3 DNA: TGCGCCAGCAGCCCCAACGTTAATCAGCCCCAGCATTTT

clone size: .
D gene: .
V gene: TRBV10-3
CDR3 length: 13
J gene: TRBJ2-1
CDR3 protein: CAISGNGRNEQFF
CDR3 DNA: TGTGCCATCAGCGGGAATGGTAGGAATGAGCAGTTCTTC

clone size: .
D gene: .
V gene: TRBV2
CDR3 length: 12
J gene: TRBJ1-2
CDR3 protein: CASSADSYGYTF
CDR3 DNA: TGTGCCAGCAGTGCGGACAGCTATGGCTACACCTTC

clone size: .
D gene: TRBD2
V gene: TRBV7-3
CDR3 length: 15
J gene: TRBJ2-1
CDR3 protein: CASSQRGALVNEQFF
CDR3 DNA: TGTGCCAGCAGCCAGCGGGGGGCCCTCGTGAATGAGCAGTTCTTC

clone size: once
D gene: .
V gene: TRBV20-1
CDR3 length: 11
J gene: TRBJ2-7
CDR3 protein: CSAPRGYEQYF
CDR3 DNA: TGCAGTGCGCCAAGGGGCTACGAGCAGTACTTC

clone size: .
D gene: TRBD1
V gene: TRBV6-1
CDR3 length: 14
J gene: TRBJ2-5
CDR3 protein: CASSRTGAQETQYF
CDR3 DNA: TGTGCCAGCAGCAGGACAGGTGCGCAAGAGACCCAGTACTTC

clone size: .
D gene: .
V gene: TRBV7-2
CDR3 length: 14
J gene: TRBJ2-3
CDR3 protein: CASSPGADVGTQYF
CDR3 DNA: TGTGCCAGCAGCCCGGGGGCGGACGTGGGTACGCAGTATTTT

clone size: many
D gene: .
V gene: TRBV4-3
CDR3 length: 16
J gene: TRBJ2-4
CDR3 protein: CASSQVDKIHKNIQYF
CDR3 DNA: TGCGCCAGCAGCCAGGTGGACAAAATCCACAAAAACATTCAGTACTTC

clone size: few
D gene: .
V gene: TRBV9
CDR3 length: 12
J gene: TRBJ2-3
CDR3 protein: CASSGRADTQYF
CDR3 DNA: TGTGCCAGCAGCGGCCGCGCAGATACGCAGTATTTT

clone size: few
D gene: .
V gene: TRBV10-3
CDR3 length: 13
J gene: TRBJ2-5
CDR3 protein: CAISEGQQETQYF
CDR3 DNA: TGTGCCATCAGTGAGGGGCAGCAAGAGACCCAGTACTTC

clone size: .
D gene: .
V gene: TRBV19
CDR3 length: 13
J gene: TRBJ2-5
CDR3 protein: CASSMRGLETQYF
CDR3 DNA: TGTGCCAGTTCCATGAGAGGGCTGGAGACCCAGTACTTC

clone size: .
D gene: .
V gene: TRBV29-1
CDR3 length: 12
J gene: TRBJ1-2
CDR3 protein: CSVDEGDYGYTF
CDR3 DNA: TGCAGCGTTGATGAGGGCGACTATGGCTACACCTTC

clone size: .
D gene: .
V gene: TRBV29-1
CDR3 length: 14
J gene: TRBJ2-1
CDR3 protein: CSVEAGGKGNEQFF
CDR3 DNA: TGCAGCGTTGAAGCTGGGGGTAAAGGCAATGAGCAGTTCTTC

clone size: .
D gene: TRBD2
V gene: TRBV30
CDR3 length: 14
J gene: TRBJ2-3
CDR3 protein: CAWNSGLVGDTQYF
CDR3 DNA: TGTGCCTGGAATTCTGGACTAGTGGGAGATACGCAGTATTTT

clone size: .
D gene: TRBD2
V gene: TRBV4-2
CDR3 length: 17
J gene: TRBJ2-1
CDR3 protein: CASSSIRFSGRNSEQFF
CDR3 DNA: TGTGCCAGCAGCTCTATACGATTTAGCGGGAGAAATAGTGAGCAGTTCTTC

clone size: few
D gene: TRBD2
V gene: TRBV7-6
CDR3 length: 13
J gene: TRBJ2-1
CDR3 protein: CASSHMTSAEQFF
CDR3 DNA: TGTGCCAGCAGTCATATGACTAGCGCTGAGCAGTTCTTC

clone size: .
D gene: TRBD2
V gene: TRBV5-4
CDR3 length: 15
J gene: TRBJ2-5
CDR3 protein: CASAASGASQETQYF
CDR3 DNA: TGTGCCAGCGCTGCTAGCGGGGCTTCACAAGAGACCCAGTACTTC

clone size: .
D gene: .
V gene: TRBV5-1
CDR3 length: 14
J gene: TRBJ2-6
CDR3 protein: CASSLAGASNVLTF
CDR3 DNA: TGCGCCAGCAGCTTGGCCGGGGCTTCCAACGTCCTGACTTTC

clone size: .
D gene: .
V gene: TRBV7-2
CDR3 length: 15
J gene: TRBJ1-3
CDR3 protein: CASSLERTVGNTIYF
CDR3 DNA: TGTGCCAGCAGCTTAGAAAGGACAGTTGGAAACACCATATATTTT

clone size: few
D gene: TRBD1
V gene: TRBV7-2
CDR3 length: 13
J gene: TRBJ1-1
CDR3 protein: CASSSRGNTEAFF
CDR3 DNA: TGTGCCAGCAGCTCCAGGGGGAATACTGAAGCTTTCTTT

clone size: .
D gene: .
V gene: TRBV14
CDR3 length: 17
J gene: TRBJ2-7
CDR3 protein: CASSPRLGTGITYEQYF
CDR3 DNA: TGTGCCAGCAGCCCGAGGCTGGGCACAGGGATCACCTACGAGCAGTACTTC

clone size: few
D gene: TRBD2
V gene: TRBV5-4
CDR3 length: 15
J gene: TRBJ2-1
CDR3 protein: CASSRMSGSYNEQFF
CDR3 DNA: TGTGCCAGCAGCCGGATGAGCGGGAGCTACAATGAGCAGTTCTTC

clone size: few
D gene: TRBD1
V gene: TRBV27
CDR3 length: 14
J gene: TRBJ1-6
CDR3 protein: CASTGGQKYSPLHF
CDR3 DNA: TGTGCCAGCACCGGGGGACAGAAGTATTCACCCCTCCACTTT

clone size: few
D gene: .
V gene: TRBV5-4
CDR3 length: 13
J gene: TRBJ2-3
CDR3 protein: CASSLVRADTQYF
CDR3 DNA: TGTGCCAGCAGCTTGGTTAGGGCGGATACGCAGTATTTT

clone size: few
D gene: .
V gene: TRBV7-9
CDR3 length: 14
J gene: TRBJ2-2
CDR3 protein: CASSFQGRPGELFF
CDR3 DNA: TGTGCCAGCAGCTTCCAAGGACGGCCCGGGGAGCTGTTTTTT

clone size: .
D gene: .
V gene: TRBV7-9
CDR3 length: 14
J gene: TRBJ2-1
CDR3 protein: CASTRAVAGIGQFF
CDR3 DNA: TGTGCCAGCACCCGGGCGGTAGCCGGAATAGGGCAGTTCTTC